Shown below are 21 T cell receptor beta chains from a single sample sequenced in a study of monozygotic twins with inflammatory bowel disease (dated by TCRdb to between 2018 and 2021). Receptors were amplified or captured by 5' RACE. Sequencing instrument: Illumina HiSeq 2500. Through TCRdb reprocessing, the reads give one entry per CDR3 protein sequence; DNA is omitted. This sample's table carries over 130,000 distinct CDR3 sequences. The ten largest clones represent less than 3% of the sample. Sequencing used blood. These TCRs come from a human donor with ulcerative colitis or Crohn's disease, or a healthy co-twin of an affected twin (not recorded which).

The V gene is TRBV6-1, the J gene TRBJ2-3; TCRdb selects TRBD1, and the lack of DNA leaves this call unchecked. Germline V gives CDR1 MNHNS, CDR2 SASEGT. The CDR3 sequence is 18 residues long. CDR3: CASRRRFLAGERTDTQYF.

This rearrangement joins TRBV9 to TRBJ1-2. The CDR3 extends over 12 amino acids. The germline gives CDR1 SGDLS, CDR2 YYNGEE. The CDR3 loop is CASSGQNYGYTF.

The chain recombines TRBV19 with TRBJ2-1. The germline gives CDR1 LNHDA, CDR2 SQIVND (reference sequence). The CDR3 length is 15 residues. This chain's CDR3 is CASSIGQRTYNEQFF.

This chain uses TRBV12-3 or TRBV12-4 with TRBJ2-1; TCRdb selects TRBD2, and the lack of DNA leaves this call unchecked. CDR3 size: 17 residues. CDR3 sequence: CASSLGLTSGGYNEQFF.

CDR3: CASSLGANTGELFF. The chain employs TRBV5-1 and TRBJ2-2. Looked up from germline, CDR1 is SGHRS and CDR2 is YFSETQ. This CDR3 has 14 residues.

The chain has TRBV7-2 and TRBJ2-5; TCRdb reports TRBD2, a call that lacks DNA to check it against. There are 14 residues in the CDR3. Germline lookup yields CDR1 SGHTA and CDR2 FQGNSA. CDR3 region: CASSLQGLGETQYF.

This chain links TRBV20-1 with TRBJ1-6; no DNA is available, so the TRBD1 call from TCRdb remains unchecked. This CDR3 contains 14 residues. Germline CDR1 DFQATT, CDR2 SNEGSKA (reference sequence). The CDR3 loop is CSARLAGGNSPLHF.

V and J are TRBV5-1 and TRBJ2-2. CDR3 size: 14 residues. The germline V gene encodes CDR1 SGHRS and CDR2 YFSETQ. CDR3 in amino acids: CASSLAPNTGELFF.

The chain couples TRBV9 to TRBJ2-7; the D call of TRBD1 rests on TCRdb alone, since no DNA is present to check it. This CDR3 has 14 amino acids. Germline-derived CDR1 and CDR2 are SGDLS and YYNGEE. CDR3 region: CASSRDRGTYEQYF.

The chain combines TRBV20-1 with TRBJ2-7; the TCRdb call, TRBD1, lacks DNA for checking. The CDR3 runs to 15 residues. The germline V gene encodes CDR1 DFQATT and CDR2 SNEGSKA (reference sequence). CDR3: CSANPLAGAVYEQYF.

The genes are TRBV7-2 and TRBJ1-5. CDR1 and CDR2 (germline): SGHTA, FQGNSA. The CDR3 consists of 15 residues. The CDR3 spells CASSLDGKPNQPQHF.

The genes are TRBV30 and TRBJ1-1. Germline lookup yields CDR1 GTSNPN and CDR2 SVGIG (reference sequence). This CDR3 is 13 amino acids long. This chain's CDR3 is CACLSGVRTEAFF.

The V gene is TRBV15, the J gene TRBJ2-5. The V gene's germline CDR1 is LNHNV and CDR2 YYDKDF (reference sequence). The length of the CDR3 is 12 residues. CDR3 protein: CATSRDRNIWYF. Full variable domain (rest looked up from reference TRBV15 and TRBJ2-5): DAMVIQNPRYQVTQFGKPVTLSCSQTLNHNVMYWYQQKSSQAPKLLFHYYDKDFNNEADTPDNFQSRRPNTSFCFLDIRSPGLGDTAMYLCATSRDRNIWYFGPGTRLLVL.

This chain uses TRBV29-1 with TRBJ1-5; as DNA is missing, the TRBD1 call by TCRdb cannot be tested. Germline V gene data show CDR1 as SQVTM and CDR2 as ANQGSEA. The CDR3 length is 14 residues. The CDR3 here is CSVLPQGSNQPQHF.

The chain combines TRBV6-2 or TRBV6-3 with TRBJ2-5; TCRdb returns TRBD1, unconfirmable since there is no DNA. This CDR3 is 15 amino acids long. Germline CDR1 reads MNHEY; CDR2 reads SVGEGT. CDR3 sequence reads: CASSPDRGWQETQYF.

This chain links TRBV2 with TRBJ2-5; TCRdb indicates TRBD1, and absent DNA this call remains unverified. The CDR3 is 15 residues long. Per germline, CDR1 SNHLY and CDR2 FYNNEI. The CDR3 region is CASSQGQNYQETQYF. Full variable domain (rest looked up from reference TRBV2 and TRBJ2-5): EPEVTQTPSHQVTQMGQEVILRCVPISNHLYFYWYRQILGQKVEFLVSFYNNEISEKSEIFDDQFSVERPDGSNFTLKIRSTKLEDSAMYFCASSQGQNYQETQYFGPGTRLLVL.

The chain carries TRBV7-2 and TRBJ2-4. The germline V gene encodes CDR1 SGHTA and CDR2 FQGNSA. The CDR3 loop spans 12 amino acids. The CDR3 is CASSLHLDIQYF.

The chain has TRBV7-7 and TRBJ2-1; the TCRdb D gene call, TRBD1, has no DNA to confirm it. CDR1 and CDR2 (germline): SSHAT, FNYEAQ (reference sequence). CDR3 length: 15 amino acids. This chain's CDR3 is CASSPRTASYNEQFF. Full variable domain (remainder filled in from reference TRBV7-7 and TRBJ2-1): GAGVSQSPRYKVTKRGQDVTLRCDPISSHATLYWYQQALGQGPEFLTYFNYEAQPDKSGLPSDRFSAERPEGSISTLTIQRTEQRDSAMYRCASSPRTASYNEQFFGPGTRLTVL.

The chain combines TRBV7-2 with TRBJ2-3; there is no DNA to check the TCRdb D call of TRBD1. The germline CDR1 and CDR2 sequences are SGHTA and FQGNSA. The CDR3 length is 14 residues. The CDR3 spells CASPRDGFTDTQYF.

V gene TRBV7-2 combines with J gene TRBJ2-1; TCRdb indicates TRBD2, and absent DNA this call remains unverified. The CDR3 runs to 15 residues. CDR1 is SGHTA and CDR2 is FQGNSA in the germline V gene. CDR3 region: CASSWGGGSYNEQFF.

This chain uses TRBV5-1 with TRBJ2-7; TCRdb calls TRBD2, which cannot be checked without DNA. In germline, CDR1 is SGHRS, CDR2 YFSETQ. CDR3 length: 16 amino acids. The CDR3 protein is CASSKPESGGYYEQYF. Full variable domain (remainder filled in from reference TRBV5-1 and TRBJ2-7): KAGVTQTPRYLIKTRGQQVTLSCSPISGHRSVSWYQQTPGQGLQFLFEYFSETQRNKGNFPGRFSGRQFSNSRSEMNVSTLELGDSALYLCASSKPESGGYYEQYFGPGTRLTVT.